Following are 11 T cell receptor beta chains from one sample sequenced in a study of siplizumab effects on memory and regulatory T cells. Data came from immunoSEQ multiplex PCR; TCRdb stores just in-frame clones and leaves some out. The sample lists roughly 120,000 clones, roughly 92% occurring once. The source material was CD4+ T cells sorted from blood. The source is a human donor in good health.

J is TRBJ1-6 and V is TRBV5-1, with D unresolved. The CDR3 length is 14 residues. V lost 5 bases and J lost 15, with 21 bases in between. The germline CDR1 and CDR2 sequences are SGHRS and YFSETQ. CDR3 sequence: CASSYTNDAQGLHF. The CDR3 nucleotides read TGCGCCAGCAGTTATACAAATGACGCGCAAGGCCTCCACTTT.

The rearrangement joins TRBV20-1 to TRBJ2-7; D is undetermined. V was shortened by 5 bases and J by 6 bases, with 11 bases between the two germline ends. Germline CDR1 and CDR2: DFQATT and SNEGSKA (reference sequence). The CDR3 has 11 residues. CDR3 coding DNA: TGCAGTGCTCCAATTGGGGTCGAGCAGTACTTC. Amino acids: CSAPIGVEQYF.

V gene TRBV6-4 combines with J gene TRBJ1-2; D is possibly TRBD1 (6 bases). The V end lost 4 bases, the J end lost 6 bases, and 15 bases lay between the germline ends. Germline-derived CDR1 and CDR2 are MRHNA and SNTAGT. The CDR3 extends over 14 amino acids. DNA for the CDR3: TGTGCCAGCAGTGGAAAACAGGGTCTCGATGGCTACACCTTC. Protein: CASSGKQGLDGYTF.

The V and J genes are TRBV7-9 and TRBJ1-4; TRBD1 agrees at 7 bases. V was clipped by 5 bases and J by 8 bases; unmatched bases: 8. The germline CDR1 and CDR2 sequences are SEHNR and FQNEAQ (reference sequence). The CDR3 covers 14 residues. This CDR3 is CASSPRGGREKLFF. CDR3 in DNA: TGTGCCAGCAGCCCGCGAGGGGGCAGGGAAAAACTGTTTTTT.

Worth noting for this clone: The identical CDR3 is also encoded by other nucleotide sequences in the sample. The V and J genes are TRBV29-1 and TRBJ1-2, with D uncertain. CDR1 is SQVTM and CDR2 is ANQGSEA in the germline V gene. The CDR3 is 11 amino acids. Trimming removed 4 bases from V and 5 bases from J, with 8 bases in between. In DNA, the CDR3 is TGCAGCGTTGGAACGGTATATGGCTACACCTTC. Protein: CSVGTVYGYTF.

The chain employs TRBV2 and TRBJ2-7; possibly TRBD1 or TRBD2 for D (5 bases each). Per the germline V gene, CDR1 is SNHLY and CDR2 is FYNNEI. The CDR3 consists of 13 residues. V dropped 6 bases and J dropped 6 bases, with 15 bases sitting between them. The CDR3 nucleotides read TGTGCCAGCAGCCCCCGTGGGGCGGGCGAGCAGTACTTC. Its protein is CASSPRGAGEQYF.

J is TRBJ2-3 and V is TRBV5-1; 7 bases are shared with TRBD2. Germline CDR1 and CDR2: SGHRS and YFSETQ. The CDR3 runs to 13 residues. The V and J ends lost 5 bases and 6 bases, in that order; junction bases with no gene match: 6. CDR3 bases: TGCGCCAGCAGTATCGGACTAGAGGATACGCAGTATTTT. As protein: CASSIGLEDTQYF.

This clone showed up just a few times. The chain joins TRBV5-6 to TRBJ1-1; no clear D gene. CDR1 is SGHDT and CDR2 is YYEEEE in the germline V gene. The CDR3 has 13 amino acids. Trimming removed 1 base at V and 1 base at J, with 5 bases between. CDR3 in amino acids: CASSLTANTEAFF. CDR3 DNA: TGTGCCAGCAGCTTGACAGCGAACACTGAAGCTTTCTTT.

The CDR3 region has the DNA TGTGCCAGCACTGAGACAGGGATATCACCCCTCCACTTT. This sequence encodes CASTETGISPLHF. The chain carries TRBV6-5 and TRBJ1-6; 7 nucleotides agree with TRBD1. Germline V gene data show CDR1 as MNHEY and CDR2 as SVGAGI. The CDR3 spans 13 residues. Trimming at V came to 7 bases and at J to 10 bases, leaving 7 bases not matched to a gene.

CDR3 nucleotide sequence: TGTGCCAGCAGCCCGGGGACTACCTACGAGCAGTACTTC. Its translation: CASSPGTTYEQYF. This sequence joins TRBV11-2 and TRBJ2-7; 7 bases agree with TRBD2. The germline V gene encodes CDR1 SGHAT and CDR2 FQNNGV. CDR3 length equals 13 residues. J lost 2 bases, V lost 5 bases, and 3 bases had no gene match. Full variable domain (outside the CDR3, taken from reference TRBV11-2 and TRBJ2-7): EAGVAQSPRYKIIEKRQSVAFWCNPISGHATLYWYQQILGQGPKLLIQFQNNGVVDDSQLPKDRFSAERLKGVDSTLKIQPAKLEDSAVYLCASSPGTTYEQYFGPGTRLTVT.

This chain connects TRBV4-1 to TRBJ1-2, with 9 positions matching TRBD1. The V and J ends lost 0 bases and 6 bases, in that order; junction bases with no gene match: 2. Germline assignment: CDR1 MGHRA and CDR2 YSYEKL. The CDR3 sequence is 14 residues long. Here the CDR3 reads CASSQETGGNGYTF. In DNA, the CDR3 is TGCGCCAGCAGCCAAGAAACAGGGGGCAATGGCTACACCTTC.